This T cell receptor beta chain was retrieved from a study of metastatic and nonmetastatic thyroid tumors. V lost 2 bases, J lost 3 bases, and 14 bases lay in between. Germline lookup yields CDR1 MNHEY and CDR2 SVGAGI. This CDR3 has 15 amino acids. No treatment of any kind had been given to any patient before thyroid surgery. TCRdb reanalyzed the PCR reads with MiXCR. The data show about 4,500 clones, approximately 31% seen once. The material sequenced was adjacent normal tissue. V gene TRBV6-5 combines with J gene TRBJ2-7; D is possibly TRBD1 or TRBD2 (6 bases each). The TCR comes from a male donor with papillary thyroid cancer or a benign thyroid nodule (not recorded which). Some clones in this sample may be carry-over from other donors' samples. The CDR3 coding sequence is TGTGCCAGCAGTTACGATTCGGGGGCGGTCTACGAGCAGTACTTC. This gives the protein CASSYDSGAVYEQYF.